This T cell receptor beta chain was found in a study of identical twins (dated by TCRdb to the mid-2010s). Context from the whole study: TCR alpha and beta repertoires from monozygotic twins, unrelated adults of various ages and cord blood were deep-sequenced to test whether fetal clonotypes persist. To rule out contamination, replicate twin experiments were performed at different times with different library preparation protocols.

CDR1 and CDR2 are drawn from the germline V gene (reference sequence): WNHNN, SYGVQD. Trimming removed 0 bases from V and 4 bases from J, leaving 5 bases between the germline ends. Its CDR3 holds 13 amino acids, cysteine through phenylalanine. Only CDR3 DNA remains: 39 bases, in frame from the first base. Preparation of the library involved 5' RACE. The reads were generated on an Illumina HiSeq 2000. A universal primer binding site was added through template switching, and the final cDNA carried a unique molecular identifier so that TCR cDNA molecules could be counted accurately. Specific primers in the conserved constant-segment region were used to synthesize first-strand cDNA for the TCR alpha and beta chains. Each cDNA library was double barcoded, with a SMART-Mk sample barcode plus Illumina barcodes, to control for contamination. TruSeq adapter sequences and Illumina sample barcodes were added in two successive PCR steps. The TCR alpha and beta cDNA libraries were sequenced on the Illumina HiSeq platform using custom primers. In the authors' own workflow: MiGEC was used to process raw reads and extract unique molecular identifiers, and MiXCR was used to find CDR3 positions. For each individual, recombination models were inferred using an EM algorithm with the repgenHMM and IGoR tools. The tcR package in R was used for shared clonotype analysis, with sharing normalized by the product of cloneset sizes. To study raw recombination free of thymic and clonal selection effects, out-of-frame nonproductive sequences were analyzed. The raw public reads went through TCRdb reprocessing: fastp at Q25, MiXCR clone calling, in-frame beta chains kept. Duplicate CDR3 protein sequences are folded into a single record with the most common DNA and genes. The V and J calls were determined by TCRdb, not by the authors. A total of approximately 630,000 distinct CDR3 sequences appear in this sample, around 7.4% of them only once. Clones ranked in the top ten supply over 1.5% of the sample.

This clonotype was counted many times. The target of this receptor is not known. The sample holds no much larger clone one base away, and base qualities are not on file. Every donor was a healthy Caucasian. The twin cohort comprised three pairs of female monozygotic twins, all aged roughly 18 to 30 years. Peripheral blood mononuclear cells were the source from which RNA for the TCR libraries was isolated. Findings and caveats that apply to the study as a whole: Abundant cord blood beta clonotypes had fewer insertions, young adult naive repertoires showed a similar but weaker trend, and memory repertoires showed no such trend. Out-of-frame TCR alpha sharing in monozygotic twins was systematically underestimated by recombination models, whereas sharing between unrelated individuals was in agreement with the recombination models. In beta out-of-frame sequences, excess twin sharing was weaker, because having fewer shared sequences lowered the signal-to-noise ratio. Because the same donors could not be followed over many years, conclusions were based on cross-sectional statistical analysis. Compared with coincidental sharing between unrelated individuals, out-of-frame TCR alpha sequences shared between twins had an excess of sequences with low generation probability. Zero-insertion analyses could be partly confounded by invariant T cells such as MAIT and iNKT, although diverse VJ usage argued against such confounding for most clonotypes.

The sample also formed part of further work on yellow fever vaccine responses in identical twins. Drawing on the second study: According to the authors, the vaccine-induced T cell response in identical twins seemed to be partly convergent and partly specific to each individual. In the study, vaccine-responding T cell clones were precisely tracked in identical twins.

Input material: PBMCs. The chain uses TRBV10-1 and TRBJ2-3, with no confident D gene call. The sequence was collected from a woman younger than 30 in good health. The CDR3 in this case is CASSESLSDTQYF. The nucleotide sequence is TGCGCCAGCAGTGAGTCCCTATCAGATACGCAGTATTTT.